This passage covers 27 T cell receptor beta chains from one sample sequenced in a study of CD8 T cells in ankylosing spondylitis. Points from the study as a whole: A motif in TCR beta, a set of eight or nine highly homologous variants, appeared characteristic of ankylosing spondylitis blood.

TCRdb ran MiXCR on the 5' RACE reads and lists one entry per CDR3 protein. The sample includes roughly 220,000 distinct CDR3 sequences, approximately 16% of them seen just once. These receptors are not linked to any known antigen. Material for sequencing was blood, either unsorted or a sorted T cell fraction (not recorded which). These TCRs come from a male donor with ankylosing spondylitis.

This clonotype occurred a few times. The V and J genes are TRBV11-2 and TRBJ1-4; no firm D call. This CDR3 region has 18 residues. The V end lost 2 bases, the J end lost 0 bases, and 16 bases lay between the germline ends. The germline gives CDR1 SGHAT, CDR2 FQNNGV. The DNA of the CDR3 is TGTGCCAGCAGCTTACGGGCAGTCAGCTTTGCAACTAATGAAAAACTGTTTTTT. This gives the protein CASSLRAVSFATNEKLFF.

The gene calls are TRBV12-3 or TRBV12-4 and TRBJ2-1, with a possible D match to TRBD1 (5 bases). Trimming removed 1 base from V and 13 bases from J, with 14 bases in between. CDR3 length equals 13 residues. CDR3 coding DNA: TGTGCCAGCAGTTTAGTACAGGCCGCCTTTCAGTTCTTC. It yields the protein CASSLVQAAFQFF.

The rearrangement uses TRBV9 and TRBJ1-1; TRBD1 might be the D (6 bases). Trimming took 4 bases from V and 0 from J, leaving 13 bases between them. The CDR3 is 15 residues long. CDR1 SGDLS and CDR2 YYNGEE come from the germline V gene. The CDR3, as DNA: TGTGCCAGCAGCCCAGAAACAGGGTTGAACACTGAAGCTTTCTTT. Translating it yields CASSPETGLNTEAFF.

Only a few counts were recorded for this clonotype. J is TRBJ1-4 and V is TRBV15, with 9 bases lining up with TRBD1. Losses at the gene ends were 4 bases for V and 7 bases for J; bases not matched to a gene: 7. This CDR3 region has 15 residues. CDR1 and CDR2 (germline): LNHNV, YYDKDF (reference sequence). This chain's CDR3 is CATSTPGQGVEKLFF. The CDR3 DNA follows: TGTGCCACCAGCACCCCGGGACAGGGTGTTGAAAAACTGTTTTTT.

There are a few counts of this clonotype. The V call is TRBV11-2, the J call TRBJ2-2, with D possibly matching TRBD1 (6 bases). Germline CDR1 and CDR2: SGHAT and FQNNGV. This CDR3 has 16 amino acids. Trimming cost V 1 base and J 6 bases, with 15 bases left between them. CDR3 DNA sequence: TGTGCCAGCAGCTTAGTTGGGGGCGGCCCATCCGGGGAGCTGTTTTTT. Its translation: CASSLVGGGPSGELFF. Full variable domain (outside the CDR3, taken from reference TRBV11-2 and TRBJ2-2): EAGVAQSPRYKIIEKRQSVAFWCNPISGHATLYWYQQILGQGPKLLIQFQNNGVVDDSQLPKDRFSAERLKGVDSTLKIQPAKLEDSAVYLCASSLVGGGPSGELFFGEGSRLTVL.

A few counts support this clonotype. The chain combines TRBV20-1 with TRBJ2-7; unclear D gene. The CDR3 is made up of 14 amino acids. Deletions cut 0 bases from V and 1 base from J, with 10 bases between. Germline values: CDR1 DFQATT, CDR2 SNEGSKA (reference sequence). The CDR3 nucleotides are TGCAGTGCTAGAGAACCGCTCAGATCCTACGAGCAGTACTTC. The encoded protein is CSAREPLRSYEQYF.

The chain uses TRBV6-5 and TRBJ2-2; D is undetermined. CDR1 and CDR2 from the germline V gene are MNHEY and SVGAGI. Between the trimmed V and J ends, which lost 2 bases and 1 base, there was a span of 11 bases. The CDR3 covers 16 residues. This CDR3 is CASSYIRLLNTGELFF. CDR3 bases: TGTGCCAGCAGTTACATTCGACTTCTGAACACCGGGGAGCTGTTTTTT.

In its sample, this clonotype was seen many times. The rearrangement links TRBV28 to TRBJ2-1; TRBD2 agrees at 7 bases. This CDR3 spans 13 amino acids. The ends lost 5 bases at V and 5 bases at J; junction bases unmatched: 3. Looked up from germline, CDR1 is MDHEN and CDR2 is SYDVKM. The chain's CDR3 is CASSLLANNEQFF. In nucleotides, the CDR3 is TGTGCCAGCAGTCTACTAGCGAACAATGAGCAGTTCTTC.

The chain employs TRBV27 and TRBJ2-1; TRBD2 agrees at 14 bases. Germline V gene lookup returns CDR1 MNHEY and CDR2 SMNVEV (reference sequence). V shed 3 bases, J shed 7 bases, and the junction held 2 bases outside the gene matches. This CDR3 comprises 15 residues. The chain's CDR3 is CASSFGTSGSNEQFF. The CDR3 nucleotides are TGTGCCAGCAGTTTTGGGACTAGCGGGAGTAATGAGCAGTTCTTC.

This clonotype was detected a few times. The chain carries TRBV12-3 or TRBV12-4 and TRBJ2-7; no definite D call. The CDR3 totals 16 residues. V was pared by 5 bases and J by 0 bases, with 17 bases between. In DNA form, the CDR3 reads TGTGCCAGCAGTCCCTTCCCCTCGGGCCTCTCCTACGAGCAGTACTTC. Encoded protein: CASSPFPSGLSYEQYF.

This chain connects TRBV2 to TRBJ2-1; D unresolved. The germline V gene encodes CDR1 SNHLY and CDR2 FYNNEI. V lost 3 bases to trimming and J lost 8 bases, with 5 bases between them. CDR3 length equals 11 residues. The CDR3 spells CASSDSYEQFF. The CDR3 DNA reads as TGTGCCAGCAGTGATTCGTATGAGCAGTTCTTC. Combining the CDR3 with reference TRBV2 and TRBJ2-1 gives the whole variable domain EPEVTQTPSHQVTQMGQEVILRCVPISNHLYFYWYRQILGQKVEFLVSFYNNEISEKSEIFDDQFSVERPDGSNFTLKIRSTKLEDSAMYFCASSDSYEQFFGPGTRLTVL.

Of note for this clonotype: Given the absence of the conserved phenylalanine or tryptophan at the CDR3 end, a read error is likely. The CDR3 loop reads CATRGSGSDTQYL. Here the CDR3 DNA reads TGTGCCACCAGAGGGAGCGGGTCAGATACGCAGTATCTT. The chain links TRBV24-1 to TRBJ2-3; D might be TRBD2 (6 bases). Germline lookup yields CDR1 KGHDR and CDR2 SFDVKD. V lost 7 bases to trimming and J lost 4 bases, with 11 bases between them. This CDR3 region has 13 residues.

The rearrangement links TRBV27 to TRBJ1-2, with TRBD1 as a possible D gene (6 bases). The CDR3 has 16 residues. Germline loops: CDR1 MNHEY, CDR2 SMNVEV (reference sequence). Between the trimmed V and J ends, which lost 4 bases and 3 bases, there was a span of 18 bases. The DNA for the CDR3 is TGTGCCAGCAGTTCCCTTATCAGGGGTGATTACTATGGCTACACCTTC. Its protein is CASSSLIRGDYYGYTF.

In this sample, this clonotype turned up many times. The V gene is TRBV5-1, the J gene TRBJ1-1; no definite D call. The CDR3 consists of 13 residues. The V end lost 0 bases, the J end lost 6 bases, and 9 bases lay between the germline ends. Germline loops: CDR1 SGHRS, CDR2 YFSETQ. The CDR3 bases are TGCGCCAGCAGCTTGGACCGCGGCGCTGAAGCTTTCTTT. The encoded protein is CASSLDRGAEAFF.

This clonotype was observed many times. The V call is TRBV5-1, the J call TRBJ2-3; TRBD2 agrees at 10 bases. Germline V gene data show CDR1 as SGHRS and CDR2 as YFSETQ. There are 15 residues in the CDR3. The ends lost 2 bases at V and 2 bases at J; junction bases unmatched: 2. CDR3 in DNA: TGCGCCAGCAGCTTCGGACTAGCGGACACAGATACGCAGTATTTT. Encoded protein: CASSFGLADTDTQYF.

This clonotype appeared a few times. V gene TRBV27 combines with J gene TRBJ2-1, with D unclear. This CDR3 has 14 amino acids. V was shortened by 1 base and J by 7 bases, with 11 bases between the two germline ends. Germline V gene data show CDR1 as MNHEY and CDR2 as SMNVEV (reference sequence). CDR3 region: CASSLLLSGNEQFF. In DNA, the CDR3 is TGTGCCAGCAGTTTATTACTATCTGGGAATGAGCAGTTCTTC.

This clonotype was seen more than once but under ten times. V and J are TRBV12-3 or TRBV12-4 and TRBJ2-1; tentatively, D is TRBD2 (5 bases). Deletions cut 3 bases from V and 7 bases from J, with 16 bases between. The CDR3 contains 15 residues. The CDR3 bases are TGTGCCAGCAGTTTGGCGGGCGGCAGACGTAATGAGCAGTTCTTC. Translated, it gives CASSLAGGRRNEQFF.

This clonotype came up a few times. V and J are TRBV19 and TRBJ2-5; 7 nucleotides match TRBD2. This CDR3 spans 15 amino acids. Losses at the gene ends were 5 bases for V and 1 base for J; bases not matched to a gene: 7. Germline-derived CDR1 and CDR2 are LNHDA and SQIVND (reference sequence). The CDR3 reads CASSLVASGQETQYF. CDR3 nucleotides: TGTGCCAGTAGTCTGGTGGCTAGCGGCCAAGAGACCCAGTACTTC.

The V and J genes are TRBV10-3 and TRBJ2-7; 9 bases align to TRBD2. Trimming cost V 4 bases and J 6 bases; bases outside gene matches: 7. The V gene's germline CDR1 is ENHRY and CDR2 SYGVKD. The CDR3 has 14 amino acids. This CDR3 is CAISAGSGSFEQYF. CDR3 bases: TGTGCCATCAGTGCGGGTAGCGGGAGTTTCGAGCAGTACTTC.

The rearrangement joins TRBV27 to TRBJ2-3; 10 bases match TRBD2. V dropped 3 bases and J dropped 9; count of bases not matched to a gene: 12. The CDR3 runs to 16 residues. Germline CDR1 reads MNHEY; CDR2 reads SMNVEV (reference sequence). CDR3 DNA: TGTGCCAGCAGTTTCTTGGGGCTAGCGGGAGTAGAGACGCAGTATTTT. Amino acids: CASSFLGLAGVETQYF.

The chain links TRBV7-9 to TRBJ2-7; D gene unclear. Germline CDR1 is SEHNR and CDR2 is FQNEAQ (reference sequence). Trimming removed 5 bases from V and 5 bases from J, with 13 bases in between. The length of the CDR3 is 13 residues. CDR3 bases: TGTGCCAGCAGCCCCTCCACCGCTGACGAGCAGTACTTC. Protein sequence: CASSPSTADEQYF.

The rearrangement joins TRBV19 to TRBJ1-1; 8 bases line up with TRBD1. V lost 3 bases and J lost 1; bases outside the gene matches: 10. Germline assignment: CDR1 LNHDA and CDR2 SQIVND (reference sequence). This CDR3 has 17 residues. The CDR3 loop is CASSIPPDREANTEAFF. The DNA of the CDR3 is TGTGCCAGTAGTATCCCGCCGGACAGGGAAGCGAACACTGAAGCTTTCTTT.

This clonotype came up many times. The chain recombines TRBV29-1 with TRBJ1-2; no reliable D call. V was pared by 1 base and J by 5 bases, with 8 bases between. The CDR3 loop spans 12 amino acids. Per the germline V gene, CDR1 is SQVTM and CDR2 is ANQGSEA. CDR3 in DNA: TGCAGCGTTGAAGGGCCAGAATATGGCTACACCTTC. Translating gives CSVEGPEYGYTF.

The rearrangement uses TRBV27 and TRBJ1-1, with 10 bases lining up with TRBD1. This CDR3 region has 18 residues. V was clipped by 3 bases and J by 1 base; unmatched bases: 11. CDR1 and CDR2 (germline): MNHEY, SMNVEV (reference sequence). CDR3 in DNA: TGTGCCAGCAGTTTCTCCGGGACAGGGGATTCCTCGAACACTGAAGCTTTCTTT. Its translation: CASSFSGTGDSSNTEAFF.

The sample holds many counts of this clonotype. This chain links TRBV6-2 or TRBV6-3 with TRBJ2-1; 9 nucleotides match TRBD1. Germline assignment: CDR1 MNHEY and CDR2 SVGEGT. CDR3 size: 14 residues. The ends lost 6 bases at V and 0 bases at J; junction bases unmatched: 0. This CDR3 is CASRTGGSYNEQFF. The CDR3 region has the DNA TGTGCCAGCAGGACAGGGGGCTCCTACAATGAGCAGTTCTTC.

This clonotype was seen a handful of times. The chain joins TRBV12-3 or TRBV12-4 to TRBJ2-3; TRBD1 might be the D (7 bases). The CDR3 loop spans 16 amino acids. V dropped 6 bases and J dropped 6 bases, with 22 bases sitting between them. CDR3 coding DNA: TGTGCCAGCAGAGGAGGCCCAATGGCAGGGGGGGATACGCAGTATTTT. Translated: CASRGGPMAGGDTQYF.

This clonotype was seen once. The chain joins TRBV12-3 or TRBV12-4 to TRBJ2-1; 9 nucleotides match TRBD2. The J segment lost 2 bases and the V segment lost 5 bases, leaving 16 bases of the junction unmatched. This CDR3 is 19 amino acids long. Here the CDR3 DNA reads TGTGCCAGCAGTACCCAAAACACAATAGCGGGAGAGGCCTACAATGAGCAGTTCTTC. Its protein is CASSTQNTIAGEAYNEQFF.